This paragraph reports one T cell receptor beta chain. CDR1 SEHNR and CDR2 FQNEAQ come from the germline V gene (reference sequence). CDR3 length equals 13 residues. The V and J ends lost 3 bases and 13 bases, in that order; junction bases with no gene match: 11. The data belong to a study of blood T cell repertoires in COVID-19. The wider study: Acute-phase and convalescent COVID-19 samples originated in the United States, Italy and Spain. The analysed material was cDNA or gDNA that came from T cells, B-cell-depleted T cells, or PBMCs.

Methods used by the authors: Cell counts per sample came from amplifying reference gene primers. Some clones are missing from TCRdb's copy, which holds only in-frame ones; the method was immunoSEQ multiplex PCR. That table is the source of V, J and clone size, and D and trimming were worked out from the DNA. The sample contains 65,000 to 80,000 clones, 80% to 85% of which appear only once. The receptor was derived from a human donor in a cohort sampled during active COVID-19. This chain uses TRBV7-9 with TRBJ1-2, with 7 positions matching TRBD1. The sample consisted of peripheral blood. In nucleotides, the CDR3 is TGTGCCAGCAGCTTTGACAGGGTGGAGGTTACCACCTTC. Protein product: CASSFDRVEVTTF. Drawing the rest from reference TRBV7-9 and TRBJ1-2, the complete variable domain is DTGVSQNPRHKITKRGQNVTFRCDPISEHNRLYWYRQTLGQGPEFLTYFQNEAQLEKSRLLSDRFSAERPKGSFSTLEIQRTEQGDSAMYLCASSFDRVEVTTFGSGTRLTVV.